These 7 T cell receptor beta chains share one sample of origin, sequenced in a study of blood T cell repertoires in COVID-19. Assay used: immunoSEQ multiplex PCR; TCRdb lists only in-frame clones, some missing. The repertoire holds 60,000 or so clones, with 87% as singletons. The sequencing input was peripheral blood. Receptor source: a man in his sixties with acute or convalescent COVID-19.

This clone was seen just once. The rearrangement joins TRBV24-1 to TRBJ2-1; no clear D. V lost 5 bases to trimming and J lost 16 bases, with 5 bases between them. CDR1 and CDR2 (germline): KGHDR, SFDVKD. CDR3 length: 8 residues. The CDR3 sequence is CATSAVFF. The CDR3 DNA sequence: TGTGCCACCAGTGCCGTTTTCTTC.

This clone has only a few counts. CDR3 DNA sequence: TGCAGCGCTGGACAGAACTATGGCTACACCTTC. Protein: CSAGQNYGYTF. V is TRBV29-1 and J is TRBJ1-2; maybe TRBD1 (6 bases). V was shortened by 7 bases and J by 2 bases, with 8 bases between the two germline ends. The length of the CDR3 is 11 residues. Germline loops: CDR1 SQVTM, CDR2 ANQGSEA.

There are a few counts of this clone. The V call is TRBV24-1, the J call TRBJ2-3, with D perhaps TRBD2 (6 bases). The V end lost 5 bases, the J end lost 4 bases, and 12 bases lay between the germline ends. Germline V CDR1 and CDR2: KGHDR, SFDVKD. The CDR3 covers 14 residues. CDR3 in amino acids: CATSGTGEADTQYF. The CDR3 DNA reads TGTGCCACCAGTGGCACCGGGGAGGCAGATACGCAGTATTTT.

In its sample, this clone was seen once. The chain couples TRBV6-5 to TRBJ1-5; D is perhaps TRBD1 (6 bases). The CDR3 is 15 residues long. Germline lookup yields CDR1 MNHEY and CDR2 SVGAGI. V was pared by 6 bases and J by 3 bases, with 15 bases between. CDR3 sequence reads: CASSLGGASNQPQHF. DNA for the CDR3: TGTGCCAGCAGCCTTGGGGGGGCCTCCAATCAGCCCCAGCATTTT.

J is TRBJ1-4 and V is TRBV3-1 (or the pseudogene TRBV3-2); 8 nucleotides align to TRBD1. This CDR3 spans 18 amino acids. The J segment lost 7 bases and the V segment lost 0 bases, leaving 13 bases of the junction unmatched. Germline CDR1 LGHDT, CDR2 YNNKEL (reference sequence). The CDR3 bases are TGTGCCAGCAGCCAAGATAGATCAGGGGGCGCCTCTGGTGAAAAACTGTTTTTT. It is translated as CASSQDRSGGASGEKLFF.

The chain employs TRBV3-1 (or the pseudogene TRBV3-2) and TRBJ2-7; TRBD2 aligns across 9 bases. J gave up 3 bases and V 1 base, and 4 bases lay outside the gene matches. Germline V CDR1 and CDR2: LGHDT, YNNKEL (reference sequence). The CDR3 runs to 15 residues. CDR3 DNA: TGTGCCAGCAGCCAAGGGGTAGCGGGGGTCTACGAGCAGTACTTC. Translated, it gives CASSQGVAGVYEQYF.

The chain combines TRBV9 with TRBJ2-7; D is ambiguous. V was cut by 0 bases and J by 2 bases, with 12 bases left in between. Germline V gene lookup returns CDR1 SGDLS and CDR2 YYNGEE. The CDR3 sequence is 15 residues long. CDR3 DNA sequence: TGTGCCAGCAGCGTAGACCCGAGCGAGGCCTACGAGCAGTACTTC. Protein sequence: CASSVDPSEAYEQYF.